These 14 T cell receptor beta chains originate from one sample sequenced in a study of shared clonotypes between healthy human individuals. TCRdb's copy holds only in-frame clones and misses some; the assay was immunoSEQ multiplex PCR. Altogether roughly 510,000 clones are present, 60% to 80% being singletons, with the ten largest covering approximately 12%. The sample consisted of PBMCs. These TCRs come from a middle-aged woman in good health. Some clones in this sample may be carry-over from other donors' samples.

V is TRBV7-8 and J is TRBJ2-7; 14 positions agree with TRBD2. The CDR3 length is 17 residues. The germline gives CDR1 SGHVS, CDR2 FQNEAQ. J was trimmed by 0 bases and V by 5 bases; bases with no gene match: 6. CDR3 DNA: TGTGCCAGCAGCCCAGGGACTAGCGGGAGCTTCTCCTACGAGCAGTACTTC. It yields the protein CASSPGTSGSFSYEQYF.

The V gene is TRBV6-1, the J gene TRBJ1-6; D gene unclear. Between the trimmed V and J ends, which lost 10 bases and 7 bases, there was a span of 17 bases. Per germline, CDR1 MNHNS and CDR2 SASEGT. The CDR3 contains 14 residues. CDR3 sequence reads: CANSGGGENSPLHF. The CDR3 DNA sequence: TGTGCCAATAGCGGTGGAGGCGAAAATTCACCCCTCCACTTT.

CDR3 protein: CASSTTTGETEAFF. The CDR3 DNA follows: TGTGCCAGCAGCACCACGACAGGGGAGACTGAAGCTTTCTTT. The chain carries TRBV5-4 and TRBJ1-1; 8 nucleotides line up with TRBD1. Trimming took 4 bases from V and 5 from J; bases not matched to a gene: 7. The CDR3 contains 14 residues. Germline CDR1 and CDR2: SGHNT and YYREEE (reference sequence).

The chain combines TRBV30 with TRBJ1-1; possibly TRBD1 for D (5 bases). This CDR3 is 13 amino acids long. CDR1 GTSNPN and CDR2 SVGIG come from the germline V gene (reference sequence). V lost 7 bases and J lost 4, with 16 bases in between. CDR3: CASSRLGGTEAFF. CDR3 sequence (DNA): TGTGCCTCGTCTCGCCTGGGGGGCACTGAAGCTTTCTTT.

V and J are TRBV27 and TRBJ1-2; 7 bases align to TRBD1. Germline CDR1 is MNHEY and CDR2 is SMNVEV (reference sequence). J was trimmed by 4 bases and V by 5 bases; bases with no gene match: 7. This CDR3 has 14 amino acids. This CDR3 is CASSAQGGGYGYTF. CDR3 DNA sequence: TGTGCCAGCAGTGCCCAGGGGGGCGGCTATGGCTACACCTTC.

The chain joins TRBV7-9 to TRBJ2-4; TRBD1 matches at 11 bases. Germline V CDR1 and CDR2: SEHNR, FQNEAQ (reference sequence). After removal of 3 bases from V and 7 bases from J, the junction contained 8 bases not matched to a gene. There are 16 residues in the CDR3. In nucleotides, the CDR3 is TGTGCCAGCAGCTTTGGTGGACAGGGGGCTCGTAACATTCAGTACTTC. It codes for CASSFGGQGARNIQYF.

This clone has just a few counts. The rearrangement joins TRBV6-5 to TRBJ2-7, with D perhaps matching TRBD1 (6 bases). The germline V gene has CDR1 MNHEY and CDR2 SVGAGI. V was trimmed by 5 bases and J by 3 bases, leaving 14 bases between them. This CDR3 has 14 residues. CDR3 sequence reads: CASSRTERYYEQYF. In DNA form, the CDR3 reads TGTGCCAGCAGTCGGACAGAACGTTACTACGAGCAGTACTTC.

The chain couples TRBV7-2 to TRBJ1-2, with a tentative D call TRBD1 (6 bases). Trimming took 5 bases from V and 4 from J, leaving 20 bases between them. Germline lookup yields CDR1 SGHTA and CDR2 FQGNSA. The length of the CDR3 is 16 residues. In nucleotides, the CDR3 is TGTGCCAGCAGCCCAGAGGGCGGTCGCAGGGGCTATGGCTACACCTTC. The encoded protein is CASSPEGGRRGYGYTF.

This chain connects TRBV14 to TRBJ1-2; D is undetermined. This CDR3 has 14 residues. The germline CDR1 and CDR2 sequences are SGHDN and FVKESK. V dropped 1 base and J dropped 4 bases, with 10 bases sitting between them. The CDR3 loop is CASSQVKGTYGYTF. CDR3 DNA: TGTGCCAGCAGCCAAGTGAAGGGCACCTATGGCTACACCTTC.

This clone occurred once. The chain couples TRBV2 to TRBJ2-3; TRBD2 matches at 11 bases. There are 15 residues in the CDR3. Germline loops: CDR1 SNHLY, CDR2 FYNNEI. V trimming: 5 bases; J trimming: 1 base; junction bases outside the gene matches: 2. The CDR3 nucleotides read TGTGCCAGCAGTCGACTAGCGGGGCGCACAGATACGCAGTATTTT. Amino acid sequence: CASSRLAGRTDTQYF. The full variable domain, its missing parts supplied by reference TRBV2 and TRBJ2-3, is EPEVTQTPSHQVTQMGQEVILRCVPISNHLYFYWYRQILGQKVEFLVSFYNNEISEKSEIFDDQFSVERPDGSNFTLKIRSTKLEDSAMYFCASSRLAGRTDTQYFGPGTRLTVL.

This rearrangement joins TRBV5-6 to TRBJ1-1; D remains ambiguous. CDR1 is SGHDT and CDR2 is YYEEEE in the germline V gene. Trimming left V 4 bases short and J 4 bases short, with 20 bases between. This CDR3 contains 16 residues. DNA for the CDR3: TGTGCCAGCAGCCCCGGTGTAGGGCAGGACTTCACTGAAGCTTTCTTT. Residues: CASSPGVGQDFTEAFF.

This rearrangement joins TRBV6-4 to TRBJ2-1; D unclear. From germline, CDR1 is MRHNA and CDR2 SNTAGT. The CDR3 spans 15 residues. Trimming pared 6 bases from V and 0 bases from J, leaving 12 bases between. The CDR3 bases are TGTGCCAGCAGAATAGACTCAAACTCCTACAATGAGCAGTTCTTC. Its translation is CASRIDSNSYNEQFF.

In its sample, this clone was seen once. The J gene is TRBJ2-2, the V gene TRBV28; tentatively, D is TRBD2 (5 bases). V gave up 7 bases and J gave up 3 bases, with 15 bases separating them. Germline CDR1 reads MDHEN; CDR2 reads SYDVKM. There are 15 residues in the CDR3. In DNA, the CDR3 is TGTGCCAGCACGGAGGTAGGGCTGTACACCGGGGAGCTGTTTTTT. Translating gives CASTEVGLYTGELFF. Filled out from reference TRBV28 and TRBJ2-2, the complete variable domain reads DVKVTQSSRYLVKRTGEKVFLECVQDMDHENMFWYRQDPGLGLRLIYFSYDVKMKEKGDIPEGYSVSREKKERFSLILESASTNQTSMYLCASTEVGLYTGELFFGEGSRLTVL.

This clone was counted at least ten times. J is TRBJ1-2 and V is TRBV19; perhaps TRBD1 as D (6 bases). The CDR3 spans 14 residues. Germline assignment: CDR1 LNHDA and CDR2 SQIVND (reference sequence). V was clipped by 5 bases and J by 4 bases, with 14 bases between them. CDR3 nucleotide sequence: TGTGCCAGTAGTCCCAATCGACAGGTCTATGGCTACACCTTC. Translating gives CASSPNRQVYGYTF.